Given below is one T cell receptor beta chain in context. The length of the CDR3 is 14 residues. The germline CDR1 and CDR2 sequences are SGHTA and FQGNSA. V dropped 5 bases and J dropped 7 bases, with 17 bases sitting between them. Generated by immunoSEQ multiplex PCR, the TCRdb table keeps only in-frame clones and is missing some. The sample includes 250,000 or so clones, approximately 88% of them seen just once. The entry originates in a study of blood T cell repertoires in COVID-19. Study as a whole: Sites across the United States, Italy and Spain contributed samples from acute and convalescent COVID-19.

This sequence was found in a woman aged 25-40 years with COVID-19, enrolled during active disease. V and J are TRBV7-2 and TRBJ1-2; no reliable D call. The sample consisted of peripheral blood. CDR3 region: CASSQTPGLGGYTF. DNA of the CDR3: TGTGCCAGCAGCCAAACTCCCGGGTTGGGTGGCTACACCTTC.